This entry lists 29 T cell receptor beta chains sequenced from one sample in a study of graft-versus-host responses after intestinal transplantation. Processing released intraepithelial and lamina propria lymphocytes from the graft tissue. Profiling relied on immunoSEQ multiplex PCR, and the TCRdb table lists in-frame clones only, not all of them. This table holds tens of thousands of clones, about 89% found once. The material sequenced was ileum tissue, taken more than 350 days after transplant. The receptors were sampled from a human patient who received an intestinal transplant, so some T cells may come from the graft donor.

The V call is TRBV18, the J call TRBJ1-3; D remains unclear. Deletions cut 0 bases from V and 12 bases from J, with 9 bases between. Germline values: CDR1 KGHSH, CDR2 LQKENI. The CDR3 is 12 residues long. CDR3 in DNA: TGTGCCAGCTCACCACCGAGAAGGGACATATATTTT. Translated: CASSPPRRDIYF.

The rearrangement uses TRBV4-1 and TRBJ1-1, with a tentative D call TRBD1 (5 bases). The CDR3 runs 16 residues. Deletions cut 1 base from V and 3 bases from J, with 15 bases between. The germline gives CDR1 MGHRA, CDR2 YSYEKL. The CDR3 here is CASSQVGLGGDTEAFF. CDR3 nucleotides: TGCGCCAGCAGCCAAGTGGGGCTCGGGGGGGACACTGAAGCTTTCTTT.

The rearrangement joins TRBV9 to TRBJ1-2; a weak D match, TRBD1 (5 bases). The CDR3 loop spans 15 amino acids. CDR1 is SGDLS and CDR2 is YYNGEE in the germline V gene. V was pared by 0 bases and J by 2 bases, with 11 bases between. The CDR3 DNA follows: TGTGCCAGCAGCGTAGGAGGGGCCCCCAACTATGGCTACACCTTC. Protein sequence: CASSVGGAPNYGYTF.

J is TRBJ1-1 and V is TRBV11-3, with D possibly TRBD1 on 6 matching bases. The CDR3 contains 13 residues. Trimming left V 0 bases short and J 5 bases short, with 7 bases between. Germline CDR1 is SGHNT and CDR2 is YENEEA. The CDR3 bases are TGTGCCAGCAGCTTAGAACAGGGAACTGAAGCTTTCTTT. Translation gives CASSLEQGTEAFF.

This chain joins TRBV29-1 and TRBJ2-1; 12 positions match TRBD2. Germline CDR1 reads SQVTM; CDR2 reads ANQGSEA. CDR3 size: 17 residues. After removal of 2 bases from V and 7 bases from J, the junction contained 12 bases not matched to a gene. In nucleotides, the CDR3 is TGCAGCGTTGAAAACCTTTCTAGCGGGGGGGCCGGGAATGAGCAGTTCTTC. Its protein product is CSVENLSSGGAGNEQFF.

The chain couples TRBV9 to TRBJ1-4, with a tentative D call TRBD1 (5 bases). V was clipped by 5 bases and J by 8 bases, with 19 bases between them. Germline CDR1 and CDR2: SGDLS and YYNGEE. The CDR3 contains 15 residues. The CDR3 spells CASSPDTGGGEKLFF. The CDR3 region has the DNA TGTGCCAGCAGTCCAGACACTGGGGGAGGAGAAAAACTGTTTTTT.

The chain carries TRBV6-1 and TRBJ2-5; TRBD1 or TRBD2 may be the D gene (5 bases each). The J call may be mistaken, given a closer DNA end match to TRBJ2-7. The CDR3 runs to 18 residues. Germline V lookup: CDR1 MNHNS, CDR2 SASEGT. The chain's CDR3 is CASSDGRGAKELLYEQYF. CDR3 in DNA: TGTGCCAGCAGTGACGGGCGAGGGGCAAAGGAGCTACTCTACGAGCAGTACTTC.

The chain carries TRBV27 and TRBJ2-1, with 7 nucleotides matching TRBD2. The CDR3 runs to 15 residues. Germline V CDR1 and CDR2: MNHEY, SMNVEV (reference sequence). The ends lost 3 bases at V and 0 bases at J; junction bases unmatched: 2. The CDR3 protein is CASSFTSDSYNEQFF. The CDR3 DNA reads TGTGCCAGCAGTTTCACTAGCGACTCCTACAATGAGCAGTTCTTC.

The V and J genes are TRBV6-6 and TRBJ2-3; D uncertain. The CDR3 loop spans 13 amino acids. CDR1 is MNHNY, CDR2 SVGAGI, per germline (reference sequence). Deletions cut 4 bases from V and 0 bases from J, with 5 bases between. The CDR3 coding sequence is TGTGCCAGCAGTTGGATTAGCACAGATACGCAGTATTTT. It codes for CASSWISTDTQYF.

V usage is TRBV6-5 and J usage is TRBJ2-2; D gene uncertain. Germline V gene lookup returns CDR1 MNHEY and CDR2 SVGAGI. The V end lost 4 bases, the J end lost 6 bases, and 12 bases lay between the germline ends. This CDR3 is 14 amino acids long. In DNA, the CDR3 is TGTGCCAGCAGTTGGGAAGTGGGTCCCGGGGAGCTGTTTTTT. Translated, it gives CASSWEVGPGELFF.

The chain combines TRBV28 with TRBJ2-7; D is unresolved. Between the trimmed V and J ends, which lost 3 bases and 2 bases, there was a span of 11 bases. Per the germline V gene, CDR1 is MDHEN and CDR2 is SYDVKM. The CDR3 loop spans 14 amino acids. CDR3 coding DNA: TGTGCCAGCAGTTTTAGCAGCTTGGCCTACGAGCAGTACTTC. It is translated as CASSFSSLAYEQYF.

This chain links TRBV27 with TRBJ1-2; D is unresolved. This CDR3 has 16 amino acids. The V end lost 5 bases, the J end lost 3 bases, and 19 bases lay between the germline ends. The V gene's germline CDR1 is MNHEY and CDR2 SMNVEV (reference sequence). CDR3 residues: CASSPVRVRNYYGYTF. The CDR3 nucleotides are TGTGCCAGCAGTCCGGTTCGGGTCCGGAACTACTATGGCTACACCTTC.

The rearrangement uses TRBV18 and TRBJ2-1; 10 nucleotides agree with TRBD2. Losses at the gene ends were 4 bases for V and 2 bases for J; bases not matched to a gene: 5. The CDR3 covers 16 residues. Germline CDR1 KGHSH, CDR2 LQKENI. CDR3 in DNA: TGTGCCAGCTCACTTAGCGGGAGGTTGACCTACAATGAGCAGTTCTTC. It translates to CASSLSGRLTYNEQFF.

The chain recombines TRBV11-3 with TRBJ1-1, with a possible D match to TRBD1 (5 bases). Germline V gives CDR1 SGHNT, CDR2 YENEEA. V gave up 5 bases and J gave up 11 bases, with 18 bases separating them. The CDR3 runs to 13 residues. CDR3 region: CASSHPVDWDAFF. DNA for the CDR3: TGTGCCAGCAGCCACCCGGTTGATTGGGACGCTTTCTTT. The entire variable domain, with the rest obtained from reference TRBV11-3 and TRBJ1-1, is as follows: EAGVVQSPRYKIIEKKQPVAFWCNPISGHNTLYWYLQNLGQGPELLIRYENEEAVDDSQLPKDRFSAERLKGVDSTLKIQPAELGDSAVYLCASSHPVDWDAFFGQGTRLTVV.

The V and J genes are TRBV21-1 and TRBJ2-7; the table's TRBD2 call for D was not verified on the DNA. TRBV21-1 is a recognized pseudogene. This CDR3 is built from 16 residues. The CDR3 reads CASWPGLAGGSYEQYF. The CDR3 coding sequence is TGTGCCAGCTGGCCGGGACTAGCGGGTGGGTCCTACGAGCAGTACTTC.

The rearrangement joins TRBV5-6 to TRBJ2-1; the match to TRBD2 covers 14 bases. Germline assignment: CDR1 SGHDT and CDR2 YYEEEE. The CDR3 is 15 residues long. V trimming: 4 bases; J trimming: 12 bases; junction bases outside the gene matches: 9. The CDR3 spells CASSAGLAGVDGQFF. The CDR3 DNA reads as TGTGCCAGCAGCGCGGGACTAGCGGGAGTCGATGGGCAGTTCTTC. Supplemented by reference TRBV5-6 and TRBJ2-1, the full variable domain reads DAGVTQSPTHLIKTRGQQVTLRCSPKSGHDTVSWYQQALGQGPQFIFQYYEEEERQRGNFPDRFSGHQFPNYSSELNVNALLLGDSALYLCASSAGLAGVDGQFFGPGTRLTVL.

Of note for this clone: This specimen includes other DNA sequences encoding the same CDR3. This sequence joins TRBV28 and TRBJ2-1; 12 positions agree with TRBD2. This CDR3 comprises 15 residues. Per the germline V gene, CDR1 is MDHEN and CDR2 is SYDVKM. The trim removed 3 bases at V and 7 bases at J, leaving 4 bases unmatched. CDR3 coding DNA: TGTGCCAGCAGTTTTCTAGCGGGAGGGCCGAATGAGCAGTTCTTC. This sequence encodes CASSFLAGGPNEQFF.

V is TRBV25-1 and J is TRBJ2-1; maybe TRBD1 (6 bases). The CDR3 extends over 13 amino acids. Looked up from germline, CDR1 is MGHDK and CDR2 is SYGVNS. V lost 5 bases and J lost 4, with 9 bases in between. CDR3 DNA sequence: TGTGCCAGCAGTTGGACAGTTTACAATGAGCAGTTCTTC. This gives the protein CASSWTVYNEQFF.

The rearrangement joins TRBV5-1 to TRBJ2-7; D might be TRBD1 or TRBD2, each matching 5 bases. The V end lost 2 bases, the J end lost 5 bases, and 26 bases lay between the germline ends. The CDR3 sequence is 18 residues long. Germline loops: CDR1 SGHRS, CDR2 YFSETQ. The CDR3 reads CASSLPLTSSGALDEQYF. The CDR3 DNA reads as TGCGCCAGCAGCTTACCCCTAACTAGTTCCGGGGCCTTAGACGAGCAGTACTTC. Filled out from reference TRBV5-1 and TRBJ2-7, the complete variable domain reads KAGVTQTPRYLIKTRGQQVTLSCSPISGHRSVSWYQQTPGQGLQFLFEYFSETQRNKGNFPGRFSGRQFSNSRSEMNVSTLELGDSALYLCASSLPLTSSGALDEQYFGPGTRLTVT.

The genes are TRBV5-1 and TRBJ2-3, with D possibly matching TRBD2 (6 bases). This CDR3 region has 15 residues. Per germline, CDR1 SGHRS and CDR2 YFSETQ. Trimming removed 1 base at V and 5 bases at J, with 14 bases between. CDR3 bases: TGCGCCAGCAGCTTGTACGACGGACTACTAGATACGCAGTATTTT. It is translated as CASSLYDGLLDTQYF. The variable domain in full, completed from reference TRBV5-1 and TRBJ2-3, reads KAGVTQTPRYLIKTRGQQVTLSCSPISGHRSVSWYQQTPGQGLQFLFEYFSETQRNKGNFPGRFSGRQFSNSRSEMNVSTLELGDSALYLCASSLYDGLLDTQYFGPGTRLTVL.

V gene TRBV4-1 combines with J gene TRBJ2-1, with TRBD2 matching over 8 bases. Germline CDR1 MGHRA, CDR2 YSYEKL. V was clipped by 2 bases and J by 8 bases; unmatched bases: 17. The CDR3 consists of 18 residues. The CDR3: CASSQNPPGSGSLDEQFF. Written as DNA, the CDR3 is TGCGCCAGCAGCCAAAACCCCCCTGGCAGCGGGAGTTTGGATGAGCAGTTCTTC.

This chain connects TRBV7-6 to TRBJ2-7; 7 bases are shared with TRBD1. CDR3 length: 15 residues. CDR1 and CDR2 (germline): SGHVS, FNYEAQ. The V gene end was trimmed by 5 bases and the J gene end by 6 bases; junction bases not matched to a gene: 13. The CDR3 DNA is TGTGCCAGCAGCCGGGTTGACAGGGTCCGTCGCGAGCAGTACTTC. It is translated as CASSRVDRVRREQYF.

Concerning this clone itself: Other DNA sequences of this sample code for an identical CDR3. The rearrangement links TRBV9 to TRBJ2-5; 9 positions match TRBD2. V dropped 0 bases and J dropped 3; count of bases not matched to a gene: 0. The CDR3 has 14 residues. Germline V lookup: CDR1 SGDLS, CDR2 YYNGEE. The CDR3 nucleotides are TGTGCCAGCAGCGTAGGACTAGCGGAAGAGACCCAGTACTTC. Encoded protein: CASSVGLAEETQYF.

The chain couples TRBV7-6 to TRBJ2-2; tentatively, D is TRBD2 (6 bases). Germline values: CDR1 SGHVS, CDR2 FNYEAQ. The CDR3 loop spans 15 amino acids. Between the trimmed V and J ends, which lost 4 bases and 3 bases, there was a span of 12 bases. CDR3: CASSSSGLYTGELFF. The CDR3 DNA reads as TGTGCCAGCAGCTCCTCGGGACTGTACACCGGGGAGCTGTTTTTT.

This clone was found once. This chain joins TRBV2 and TRBJ1-5, with 11 bases aligning to TRBD1. V lost 6 bases to trimming and J lost 3 bases; unmatched junction nucleotides: 4. Germline CDR1 is SNHLY and CDR2 is FYNNEI. This CDR3 is 15 amino acids long. Here the CDR3 DNA reads TGTGCCAGCAGCCGGGACAGGGGGAACAATCAGCCCCAGCATTTT. Translation gives CASSRDRGNNQPQHF.

As DNA, the CDR3 is TGCAGCGTTCAGCGGGAGGGGACAGATACGCAGTATTTT. It is translated as CSVQREGTDTQYF. V is TRBV29-1 and J is TRBJ2-3; 10 bases map to TRBD2. There are 13 residues in the CDR3. V shed 5 bases, J shed 3 bases, and the junction held 2 bases outside the gene matches. In germline, CDR1 is SQVTM, CDR2 ANQGSEA.

V is TRBV11-2 and J is TRBJ2-7; D is perhaps TRBD1 (5 bases). Trimming stripped 1 base from V and 2 bases from J, with 6 bases between. Germline values: CDR1 SGHAT, CDR2 FQNNGV. CDR3 size: 13 residues. The CDR3 loop is CASSLGRAYEQYF. CDR3 DNA: TGTGCCAGCAGCTTAGGCAGGGCCTACGAGCAGTACTTC.

The V gene is TRBV6-1, the J gene TRBJ2-1; D gene ambiguous. In germline, CDR1 is MNHNS, CDR2 SASEGT. V dropped 6 bases and J dropped 4 bases, with 13 bases sitting between them. The CDR3 is 14 amino acids. The CDR3 DNA sequence: TGTGCCAGCAGGGGATTTAAACAGTACAATGAGCAGTTCTTC. Its protein product is CASRGFKQYNEQFF.

The chain employs TRBV6-5 and TRBJ2-7, with TRBD2 matching 10 bases. This CDR3 region has 15 residues. The junction had 11 bases not matched to a gene; V was cut back by 5 bases and J by 7 bases. Germline assignment: CDR1 MNHEY and CDR2 SVGAGI. The CDR3, as DNA: TGTGCCAGCAGTCTTACGAGCGGGGGGGCCCGGGAGCAGTACTTC. Translation: CASSLTSGGAREQYF.